Reported below is one T cell receptor beta chain. The data were obtained in a study of cytomegalovirus exposure and HLA in healthy donors. Study information: Roughly 77 million unique TCRs from HLA-typed donors made up an early data release.

With 5 bases clipped from V and 4 bases from J, the junction kept 4 bases outside the gene matches. The CDR3 covers 13 residues. Per germline, CDR1 MDHEN and CDR2 SYDVKM. Vbeta (60) and Jbeta (13) primers were used in the PCR. Some clones are missing from TCRdb's copy, which holds only in-frame ones; the method was immunoSEQ multiplex PCR. This sample carries some 130,000 clones, 60% to 80% of them seen once, and the ten largest clones take around 7.2%. Donors had nominal health at sampling but likely had unrecorded immune exposures. This chain connects TRBV28 to TRBJ1-2; 7 nucleotides line up with TRBD1. The TCR originated in a male donor in good health and CMV-seronegative. Input material: PBMCs. In DNA, the CDR3 is TGTGCCAGCAGTCCGGGACAGCGCTATGGCTACACCTTC. It yields the protein CASSPGQRYGYTF.